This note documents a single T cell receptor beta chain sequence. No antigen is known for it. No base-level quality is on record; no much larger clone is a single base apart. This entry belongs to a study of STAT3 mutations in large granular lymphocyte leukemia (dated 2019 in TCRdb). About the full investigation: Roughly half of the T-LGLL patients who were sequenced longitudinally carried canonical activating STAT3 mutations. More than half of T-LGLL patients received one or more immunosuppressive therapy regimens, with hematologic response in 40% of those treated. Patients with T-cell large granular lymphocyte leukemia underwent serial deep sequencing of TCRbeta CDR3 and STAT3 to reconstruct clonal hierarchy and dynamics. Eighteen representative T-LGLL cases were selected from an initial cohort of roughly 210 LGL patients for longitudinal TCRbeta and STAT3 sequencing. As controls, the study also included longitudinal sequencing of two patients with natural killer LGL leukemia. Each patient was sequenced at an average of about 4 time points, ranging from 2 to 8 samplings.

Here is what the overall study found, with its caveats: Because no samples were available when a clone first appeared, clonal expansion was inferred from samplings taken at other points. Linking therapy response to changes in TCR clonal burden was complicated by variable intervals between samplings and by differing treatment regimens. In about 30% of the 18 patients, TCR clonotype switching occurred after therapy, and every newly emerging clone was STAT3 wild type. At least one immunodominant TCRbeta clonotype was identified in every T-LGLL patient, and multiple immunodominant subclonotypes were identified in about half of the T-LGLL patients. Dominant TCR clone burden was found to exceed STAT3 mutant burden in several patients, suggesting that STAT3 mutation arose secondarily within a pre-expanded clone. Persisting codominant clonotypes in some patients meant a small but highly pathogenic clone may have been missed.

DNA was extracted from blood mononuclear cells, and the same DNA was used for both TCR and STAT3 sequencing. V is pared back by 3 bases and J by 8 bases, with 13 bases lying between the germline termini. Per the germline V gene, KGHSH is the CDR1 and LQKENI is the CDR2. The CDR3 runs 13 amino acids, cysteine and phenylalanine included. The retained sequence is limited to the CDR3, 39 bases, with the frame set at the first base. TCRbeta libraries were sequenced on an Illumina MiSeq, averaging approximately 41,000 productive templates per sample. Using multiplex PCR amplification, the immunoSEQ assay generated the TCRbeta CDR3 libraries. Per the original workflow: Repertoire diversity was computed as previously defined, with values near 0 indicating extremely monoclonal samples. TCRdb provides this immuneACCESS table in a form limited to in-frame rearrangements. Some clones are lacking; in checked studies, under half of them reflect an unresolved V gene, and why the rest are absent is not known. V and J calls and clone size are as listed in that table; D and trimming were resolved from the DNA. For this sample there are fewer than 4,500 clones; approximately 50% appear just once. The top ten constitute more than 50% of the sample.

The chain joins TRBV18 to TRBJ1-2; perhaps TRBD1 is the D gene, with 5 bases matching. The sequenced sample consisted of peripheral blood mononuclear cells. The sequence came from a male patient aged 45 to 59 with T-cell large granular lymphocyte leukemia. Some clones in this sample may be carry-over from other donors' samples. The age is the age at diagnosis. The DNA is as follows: TGTGCCAGCTCACCCGTCGCAGGGAGGGGCTACACCTTC. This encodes CASSPVAGRGYTF.